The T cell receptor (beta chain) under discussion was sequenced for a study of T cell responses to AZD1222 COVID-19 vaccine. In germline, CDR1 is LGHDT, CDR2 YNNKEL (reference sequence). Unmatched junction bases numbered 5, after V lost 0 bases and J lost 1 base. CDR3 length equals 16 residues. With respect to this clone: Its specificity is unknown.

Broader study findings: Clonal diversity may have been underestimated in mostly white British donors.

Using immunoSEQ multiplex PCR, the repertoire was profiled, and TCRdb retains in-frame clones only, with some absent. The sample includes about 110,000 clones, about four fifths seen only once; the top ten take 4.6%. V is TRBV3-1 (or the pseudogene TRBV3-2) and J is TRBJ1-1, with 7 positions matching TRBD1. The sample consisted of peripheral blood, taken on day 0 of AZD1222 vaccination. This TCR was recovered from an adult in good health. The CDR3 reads CASSQDMGQKNTEAFF. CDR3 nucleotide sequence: TGTGCCAGCAGCCAAGATATGGGACAGAAGAACACTGAAGCTTTCTTT.